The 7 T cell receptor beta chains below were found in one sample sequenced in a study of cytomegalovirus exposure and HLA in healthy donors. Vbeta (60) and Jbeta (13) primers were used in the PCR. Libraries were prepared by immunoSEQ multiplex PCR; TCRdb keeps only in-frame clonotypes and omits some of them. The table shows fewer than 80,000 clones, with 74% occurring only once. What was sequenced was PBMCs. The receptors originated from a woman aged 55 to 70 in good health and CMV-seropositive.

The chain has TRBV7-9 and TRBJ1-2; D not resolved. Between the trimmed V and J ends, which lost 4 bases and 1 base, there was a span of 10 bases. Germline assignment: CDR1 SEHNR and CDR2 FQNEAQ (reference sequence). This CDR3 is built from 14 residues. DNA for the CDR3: TGTGCCAGCAGCTGGGGAGCGGATAACTATGGCTACACCTTC. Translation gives CASSWGADNYGYTF.

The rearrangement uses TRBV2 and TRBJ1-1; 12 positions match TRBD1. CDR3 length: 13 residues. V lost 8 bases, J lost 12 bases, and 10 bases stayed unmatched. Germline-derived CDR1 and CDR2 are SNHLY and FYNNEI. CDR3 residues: CASRPGGQGASFF. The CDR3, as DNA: TGTGCCAGCCGACCTGGGGGACAGGGGGCTTCTTTCTTT.

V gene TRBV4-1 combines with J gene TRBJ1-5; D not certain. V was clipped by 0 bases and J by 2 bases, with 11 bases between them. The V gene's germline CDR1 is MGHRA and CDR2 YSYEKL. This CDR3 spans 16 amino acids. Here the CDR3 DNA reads TGCGCCAGCAGCCAAGATGAGGGTTTAGGCAATCAGCCCCAGCATTTT. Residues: CASSQDEGLGNQPQHF.

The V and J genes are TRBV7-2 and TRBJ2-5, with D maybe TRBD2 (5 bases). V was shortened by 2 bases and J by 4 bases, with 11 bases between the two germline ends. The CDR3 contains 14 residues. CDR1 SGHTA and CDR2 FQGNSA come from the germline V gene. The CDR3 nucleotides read TGTGCCAGCAGCTTACCAGCGGTCTCAGAGACCCAGTACTTC. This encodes CASSLPAVSETQYF.

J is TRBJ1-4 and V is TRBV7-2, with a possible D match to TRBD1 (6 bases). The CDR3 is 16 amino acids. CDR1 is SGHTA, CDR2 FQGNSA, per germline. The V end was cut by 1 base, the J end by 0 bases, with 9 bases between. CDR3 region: CASSLVYRATNEKLFF. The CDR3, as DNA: TGTGCCAGCAGCTTAGTGTACAGGGCAACTAATGAAAAACTGTTTTTT.

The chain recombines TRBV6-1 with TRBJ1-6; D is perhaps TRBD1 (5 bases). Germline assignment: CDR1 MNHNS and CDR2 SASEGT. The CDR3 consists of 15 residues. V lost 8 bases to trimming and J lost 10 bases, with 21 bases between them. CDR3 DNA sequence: TGTGCCAGCCAACTTCAGGGAAACGTGGGATCACCCCTCCACTTT. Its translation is CASQLQGNVGSPLHF.

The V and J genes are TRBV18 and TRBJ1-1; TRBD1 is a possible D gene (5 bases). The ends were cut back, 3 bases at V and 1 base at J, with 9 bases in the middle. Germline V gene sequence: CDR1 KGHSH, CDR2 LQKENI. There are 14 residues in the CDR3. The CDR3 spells CASSPSRENTEAFF. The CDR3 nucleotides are TGTGCCAGCTCACCGAGCAGGGAGAACACTGAAGCTTTCTTT.